This TCR beta chain emerged from a study of vaccination effects on CD4 cells after COVID-19. V was cut by 0 bases and J by 1 base, with 17 bases left in between. Germline V gene lookup returns CDR1 SGHRS and CDR2 YFSETQ. There are 18 residues in the CDR3. CD4+ T cell isolation took place after 10 days of culture. Comments on this clone: Its antigen is unidentified.

The method was immunoSEQ multiplex PCR; TCRdb's version includes in-frame clones alone and lacks a portion of them. The repertoire includes approximately 45,000 clones, around 70% of them detected once, and more than 6.5% sits in the top ten. The chain couples TRBV5-1 to TRBJ1-5; perhaps TRBD1 as D (6 bases). The input for sequencing was CD4+ T cells from PBMCs cultured without peptide, taken before COVID-19 vaccination. This receptor was obtained from a human donor who had a prior SARS-CoV-2 infection. The DNA of the CDR3 is TGCGCCAGCAGCTTGGATGGGGGGCGATCATGGAGCAATCAGCCCCAGCATTTT. Translating it yields CASSLDGGRSWSNQPQHF.